This T cell receptor (beta chain) comes out of a study of siplizumab effects on memory and regulatory T cells. General observations from the study: Roughly 80-97% of proliferating CD4+ or CD8+ clones lacked an assignable naive or memory phenotype. A major contribution to the alloresponse seemed to be made by naive T cells, which seemed more diverse than memory cells. A minor fraction of alloreactive clones, and no more, mapped to unstimulated subsets.

Sequencing of each sample assayed around 9.9 x 10^4 TCR templates. TCRdb keeps only in-frame clones here, not all; method: immunoSEQ multiplex PCR. The table shows 95,000 to 100,000 clones, with over 90% occurring only once. On this clone itself: Antigen specificity is unknown.

The sequencing input was non-Treg CD4+ T cells sorted from blood. The TCR comes from a human donor in good health.

The CDR3 coding sequence is TGTGCCAGCAGGGACACCAGCTCCTACGAGCAGTACTTC. It specifies CASRDTSSYEQYF. The chain employs TRBV27 and TRBJ2-7, with D perhaps TRBD1 (5 bases). Germline loops: CDR1 MNHEY, CDR2 SMNVEV (reference sequence). Trimming pared 6 bases from V and 0 bases from J, leaving 9 bases between. This CDR3 is built from 13 residues.